These 22 T cell receptor beta chains were all obtained from the same sample, sequenced in a study of CD8+ T cells in alopecia areata. Sequencing used cDNA as its template, made by extracting RNA and reverse transcribing it. This table comes from immunoSEQ multiplex PCR, and its TCRdb copy is limited to in-frame clones, with some not included. This sample carries 95,000 to 120,000 clones, 59% of them seen once, and the ten largest clones take under 25%. Material: CD8+ T cells sorted from blood. These receptors were taken from a human donor in good health.

This clone has only one observation. This sequence joins TRBV13 and TRBJ2-2; unclear D gene. V gave up 1 base and J gave up 1 base, with 7 bases separating them. Germline V gives CDR1 PRHDT, CDR2 FYEKMQ (reference sequence). The CDR3 sequence is 15 residues long. The CDR3: CASSLERMNTGELFF. The CDR3 bases are TGTGCCAGCAGCTTAGAAAGGATGAACACCGGGGAGCTGTTTTTT.

The CDR3: CAWSRGVEQYF. CDR3 bases: TGTGCCTGGAGCCGTGGGGTCGAGCAGTACTTC. The rearrangement joins TRBV30 to TRBJ2-7; no clear D. The length of the CDR3 is 11 residues. V lost 3 bases and J lost 6, with 9 bases in between. CDR1 and CDR2 (germline): GTSNPN, SVGIG (reference sequence).

This clone was counted between two and nine times. V gene TRBV7-9 combines with J gene TRBJ2-7, with D unresolved. Per the germline V gene, CDR1 is SEHNR and CDR2 is FQNEAQ (reference sequence). The CDR3 sequence is 11 residues long. The V end lost 3 bases, the J end lost 7 bases, and 7 bases lay between the germline ends. CDR3 in amino acids: CASSFGREQYF. CDR3 coding DNA: TGTGCCAGCAGCTTTGGGCGTGAGCAGTACTTC.

The chain carries TRBV2 and TRBJ2-1; D perhaps matches TRBD2 (5 bases). The CDR3 sequence is 13 residues long. The V end was cut by 7 bases, the J end by 4 bases, with 11 bases between. Germline V gives CDR1 SNHLY, CDR2 FYNNEI. The CDR3: CASKSGGYNEQFF. The CDR3 DNA reads TGTGCCAGCAAGTCGGGCGGGTACAATGAGCAGTTCTTC.

This clone was seen only once. V usage is TRBV9 and J usage is TRBJ2-2; 8 bases map to TRBD1. With 2 bases clipped from V and 4 bases from J, the junction kept 4 bases outside the gene matches. The CDR3 covers 15 residues. Germline V gives CDR1 SGDLS, CDR2 YYNGEE. This CDR3 is CASSVDRGSTGELFF. CDR3 nucleotides: TGTGCCAGCAGCGTCGACAGGGGCTCCACCGGGGAGCTGTTTTTT. Variable domain in full (rest from reference TRBV9 and TRBJ2-2): DSGVTQTPKHLITATGQRVTLRCSPRSGDLSVYWYQQSLDQGLQFLIQYYNGEERAKGNILERFSAQQFPDLHSELNLSSLELGDSALYFCASSVDRGSTGELFFGEGSRLTVL.

This clone showed up just a few times. The chain combines TRBV7-9 with TRBJ1-1; maybe TRBD1 (5 bases). This CDR3 has 15 residues. Germline CDR1 and CDR2: SEHNR and FQNEAQ (reference sequence). The V end was cut by 1 base, the J end by 4 bases, with 13 bases between. CDR3 residues: CASSLVTGLITEAFF. In nucleotides, the CDR3 is TGTGCCAGCAGCTTAGTTACGGGGCTCATCACTGAAGCTTTCTTT.

V and J are TRBV25-1 and TRBJ2-7; weak D call: TRBD1 (5 bases). The ends were cut back, 3 bases at V and 6 bases at J, with 9 bases in the middle. The CDR3 length is 12 residues. The germline V gene encodes CDR1 MGHDK and CDR2 SYGVNS. The CDR3 spells CASSDWGGEQYF. The CDR3, as DNA: TGTGCCAGCAGTGACTGGGGCGGCGAGCAGTACTTC.

The chain joins TRBV5-6 to TRBJ2-7; no definite D call. Trimming removed 4 bases from V and 2 bases from J, with 7 bases in between. The CDR3 sequence is 12 residues long. The germline V gene has CDR1 SGHDT and CDR2 YYEEEE. CDR3 amino acids: CASSQSPYEQYF. CDR3 nucleotide sequence: TGTGCCAGCAGCCAGAGCCCCTACGAGCAGTACTTC.

This clone has only a few counts. The rearrangement joins TRBV10-3 to TRBJ1-1; 8 nucleotides align to TRBD1. The CDR3 runs 15 residues. The germline gives CDR1 ENHRY, CDR2 SYGVKD. Trimming removed 6 bases from V and 3 bases from J; junction bases left unmatched: 9. The DNA for the CDR3 is TGTGCCATCAGAGAGACAGGGGTAAGGGACACTGAAGCTTTCTTT. As protein: CAIRETGVRDTEAFF.

The CDR3 reads CASSVRQAGTIDTGELFF. The CDR3 DNA reads as TGTGCCAGCAGCGTGAGACAGGCGGGCACTATCGACACCGGGGAGCTGTTTTTT. The chain joins TRBV9 to TRBJ2-2, with a weak D call TRBD1 (6 bases). The CDR3 runs to 18 residues. Trimming took 2 bases from V and 3 from J, leaving 20 bases between them. The germline V gene has CDR1 SGDLS and CDR2 YYNGEE.

This rearrangement joins TRBV23-1 to TRBJ1-1; D possibly corresponds to TRBD1 (5 bases). TRBV23-1 has ORF status, its function being uncertain. The CDR3 totals 14 residues. Trimming left V 5 bases short and J 1 base short, with 11 bases between. The CDR3 sequence: CASSDPGGNTEAFF. The CDR3 DNA reads TGCGCCAGCAGTGATCCGGGGGGGAACACTGAAGCTTTCTTT.

Of note for this clone: Other DNA sequences of this sample code for an identical CDR3. The gene calls are TRBV25-1 and TRBJ1-5, with 7 bases fitting TRBD1. Germline-derived CDR1 and CDR2 are MGHDK and SYGVNS. V gave up 3 bases and J gave up 6 bases; unmatched junction bases: 5. The CDR3 totals 14 residues. Here the CDR3 DNA reads TGTGCCAGCAGTGAGACAGGGTCAGGTCAGCCCCAGCATTTT. Translating gives CASSETGSGQPQHF.

CDR3 DNA: TGTGCCAGCAGCGCAGGACAGTATGGCTACACCTTC. Protein sequence: CASSAGQYGYTF. This chain uses TRBV9 with TRBJ1-2; D is perhaps TRBD1 (6 bases). CDR1 is SGDLS and CDR2 is YYNGEE in the germline V gene. The germline V and J ends were trimmed by 3 bases and 5 bases, with 8 bases remaining between them. This CDR3 is built from 12 residues.

This clone was seen only a few times. The rearrangement uses TRBV28 and TRBJ2-3; 10 bases align to TRBD1. V shed 5 bases, J shed 2 bases, and the junction held 10 bases outside the gene matches. This CDR3 region has 17 residues. Germline loops: CDR1 MDHEN, CDR2 SYDVKM. CDR3 bases: TGTGCCAGCAGTCCACCCGGGACAGGGGATCCCACAGATACGCAGTATTTT. Translated, it gives CASSPPGTGDPTDTQYF.

The V and J genes are TRBV19 and TRBJ2-1; D ambiguous. Germline CDR1 is LNHDA and CDR2 is SQIVND (reference sequence). The CDR3 extends over 13 amino acids. With 4 bases removed from V and 3 bases from J, the gap between germline ends came to 7 bases. CDR3 loop: CASSKGYYNEQFF. CDR3 nucleotides: TGTGCCAGTAGTAAAGGCTACTACAATGAGCAGTTCTTC. The full variable domain, in which reference TRBV19 and TRBJ2-1 provide the parts outside the CDR3, is DGGITQSPKYLFRKEGQNVTLSCEQNLNHDAMYWYRQDPGQGLRLIYYSQIVNDFQKGDIAEGYSVSREKKESFPLTVTSAQKNPTAFYLCASSKGYYNEQFFGPGTRLTVL.

The chain uses TRBV6-5 and TRBJ1-1; D perhaps matches TRBD1 (6 bases). Germline CDR1 reads MNHEY; CDR2 reads SVGAGI. The V end was cut by 0 bases, the J end by 4 bases, with 12 bases between. This CDR3 is 15 amino acids long. The CDR3 bases are TGTGCCAGCAGTTACTCTGAGGGGGGCGGCACTGAAGCTTTCTTT. It translates to CASSYSEGGGTEAFF.

The chain combines TRBV2 with TRBJ2-1; no clear D. CDR1 and CDR2 (germline): SNHLY, FYNNEI. There are 14 residues in the CDR3. With 8 bases removed from V and 0 bases from J, the gap between germline ends came to 11 bases. The CDR3: CASGMGSSYNEQFF. For the CDR3, the DNA is TGTGCCAGCGGGATGGGTAGCTCCTACAATGAGCAGTTCTTC.

In this sample, this clone turned up a few times. This chain uses TRBV6-5 with TRBJ1-1; D not certain. This CDR3 is built from 13 residues. Germline CDR1 reads MNHEY; CDR2 reads SVGAGI. V dropped 3 bases and J dropped 4 bases, with 9 bases sitting between them. This CDR3 is CASSYRVGTEAFF. CDR3 DNA sequence: TGTGCCAGCAGTTATCGGGTCGGCACTGAAGCTTTCTTT.

The chain carries TRBV30 and TRBJ2-7, with 7 bases lining up with TRBD1. J lost 4 bases, V lost 2 bases, and 2 bases had no gene match. In germline, CDR1 is GTSNPN, CDR2 SVGIG (reference sequence). This CDR3 is 12 amino acids long. For the CDR3, the DNA is TGTGCCTGGAGTCCGACAGGGTACGAGCAGTACTTC. As protein: CAWSPTGYEQYF.

The chain combines TRBV19 with TRBJ1-2, with 8 nucleotides matching TRBD1. Trimming cost V 2 bases and J 0 bases; bases outside gene matches: 2. Germline CDR1 LNHDA, CDR2 SQIVND (reference sequence). The CDR3 has 15 residues. The CDR3 loop reads CASSITGGANYGYTF. DNA of the CDR3: TGTGCCAGTAGTATAACAGGGGGAGCTAACTATGGCTACACCTTC.

The table lists this clone with a few counts. This rearrangement joins TRBV7-2 to TRBJ1-5; D gene unclear. The germline V gene encodes CDR1 SGHTA and CDR2 FQGNSA. Trimming removed 5 bases from V and 5 bases from J, with 16 bases in between. The CDR3 is made up of 15 amino acids. CDR3 amino acids: CASSVQVGWDQPQHF. The CDR3 DNA sequence: TGTGCCAGCAGCGTGCAGGTGGGGTGGGATCAGCCCCAGCATTTT.

This clone turned up a few times. The genes are TRBV15 and TRBJ2-5, with unresolved D. The CDR3 loop spans 16 amino acids. CDR1 is LNHNV, CDR2 YYDKDF, per germline (reference sequence). The V end lost 0 bases, the J end lost 0 bases, and 11 bases lay between the germline ends. CDR3 DNA: TGTGCCACCAGCAGAGATTACGTGTCTAACCAAGAGACCCAGTACTTC. Protein: CATSRDYVSNQETQYF. Drawing the rest from reference TRBV15 and TRBJ2-5, the complete variable domain is DAMVIQNPRYQVTQFGKPVTLSCSQTLNHNVMYWYQQKSSQAPKLLFHYYDKDFNNEADTPDNFQSRRPNTSFCFLDIRSPGLGDTAMYLCATSRDYVSNQETQYFGPGTRLLVL.